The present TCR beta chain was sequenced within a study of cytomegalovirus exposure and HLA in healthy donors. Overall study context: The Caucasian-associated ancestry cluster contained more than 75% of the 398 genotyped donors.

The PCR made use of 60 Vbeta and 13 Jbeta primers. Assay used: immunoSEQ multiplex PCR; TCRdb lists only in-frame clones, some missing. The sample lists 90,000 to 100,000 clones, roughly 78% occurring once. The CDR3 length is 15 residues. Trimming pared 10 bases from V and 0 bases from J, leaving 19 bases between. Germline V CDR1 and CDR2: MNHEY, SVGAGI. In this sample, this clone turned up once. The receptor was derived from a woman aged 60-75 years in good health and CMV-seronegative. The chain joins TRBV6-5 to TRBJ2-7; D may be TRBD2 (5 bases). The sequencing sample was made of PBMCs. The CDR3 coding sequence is TGTGCCACCCGGCTTTCGACGGGGAGCTCCTACGAGCAGTACTTC. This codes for CATRLSTGSSYEQYF.